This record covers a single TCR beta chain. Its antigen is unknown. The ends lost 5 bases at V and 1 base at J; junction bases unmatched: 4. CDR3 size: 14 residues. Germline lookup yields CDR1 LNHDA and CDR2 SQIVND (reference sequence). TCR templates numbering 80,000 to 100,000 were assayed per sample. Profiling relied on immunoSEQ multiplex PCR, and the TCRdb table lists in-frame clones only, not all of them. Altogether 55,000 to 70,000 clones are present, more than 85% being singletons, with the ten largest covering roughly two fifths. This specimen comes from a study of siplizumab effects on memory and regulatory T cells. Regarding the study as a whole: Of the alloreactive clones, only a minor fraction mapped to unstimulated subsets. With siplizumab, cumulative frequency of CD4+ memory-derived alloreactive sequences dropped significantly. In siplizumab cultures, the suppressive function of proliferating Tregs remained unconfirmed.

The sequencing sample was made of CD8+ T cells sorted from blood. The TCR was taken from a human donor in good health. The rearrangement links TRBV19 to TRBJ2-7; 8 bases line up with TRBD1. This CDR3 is CASSPYRGSYEQYF. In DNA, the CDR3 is TGTGCCAGTAGTCCATACAGGGGGTCCTACGAGCAGTACTTC. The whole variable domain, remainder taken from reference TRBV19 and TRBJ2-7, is DGGITQSPKYLFRKEGQNVTLSCEQNLNHDAMYWYRQDPGQGLRLIYYSQIVNDFQKGDIAEGYSVSREKKESFPLTVTSAQKNPTAFYLCASSPYRGSYEQYFGPGTRLTVT.